Following are 3 T cell receptor beta chains from one sample sequenced in a study of chemoradiotherapy in HPV16-positive cancers. Using immunoSEQ multiplex PCR, the repertoire was profiled, and TCRdb retains in-frame clones only, with some absent. The table records just under 40,000 clones, roughly three quarters of them present only once. Sequencing was performed on blood, taken from a patient who underwent chemoradiotherapy. These receptors were collected from a human donor with HPV-associated anogenital cancer.

This sequence joins TRBV9 and TRBJ2-1; TRBD2 agrees at 9 bases. The CDR3 loop spans 15 amino acids. The J segment lost 8 bases and the V segment lost 0 bases, leaving 6 bases of the junction unmatched. Germline V gives CDR1 SGDLS, CDR2 YYNGEE. Here the CDR3 DNA reads TGTGCCAGCAGCGTAGGCGGGGGGGCGGTAGATGAGCAGTTCTTC. Translated, it gives CASSVGGGAVDEQFF.

The rearrangement joins TRBV2 to TRBJ1-1, with 7 bases lining up with TRBD1. Germline V gene sequence: CDR1 SNHLY, CDR2 FYNNEI. There are 14 residues in the CDR3. The V segment lost 6 bases and the J segment 5 bases; nucleotides outside the gene matches: 9. CDR3 bases: TGTGCCAGCAGCGACTACAGGGGAGGTACTGAAGCTTTCTTT. Its translation is CASSDYRGGTEAFF.

V usage is TRBV5-3 and J usage is TRBJ2-7; D remains ambiguous. TRBV5-3 is marked as an open reading frame, function uncertain. V gave up 4 bases and J gave up 4 bases, with 21 bases separating them. This CDR3 spans 16 amino acids. Written as DNA, the CDR3 is TGTGCCAGAAGCGAAGAGGTGGCTGCCATTCTATACGAGCAGTACTTC. It yields the protein CARSEEVAAILYEQYF.